This TCR beta chain was identified in a study of blood T cell repertoires in COVID-19. Study background: T cells, B-cell-depleted T cells, or PBMCs supplied cDNA or gDNA.

Authors' analysis steps: For nucleated cells, counts were estimated from reference gene primer amplification. Only in-frame clones appear in the TCRdb table, and some are missing; sequencing was by immunoSEQ multiplex PCR. V, J and clone size are those of that table, while D and trimming were read from the DNA. The data hold 60,000 to 80,000 clones, with around 88% observed a single time. Germline loops: CDR1 SQVTM, CDR2 ANQGSEA. J was trimmed by 2 bases and V by 7 bases; bases with no gene match: 8. The CDR3 totals 14 residues. This TCR was sampled from a man between 60 and 70 years old with acute or convalescent COVID-19. Sequenced material: peripheral blood. V usage is TRBV29-1 and J usage is TRBJ2-7; 10 positions match TRBD1. DNA for the CDR3: TGCAGCGCCCAACCCGGGACAGGGGCCTACGAGCAGTACTTC. This gives the protein CSAQPGTGAYEQYF.